This TCR beta chain comes out of a study of blood T cell repertoires in COVID-19. In the original analysis: Estimates of nucleated cell counts were drawn from the amplification of reference gene primers. Profiling relied on immunoSEQ multiplex PCR, and the TCRdb table lists in-frame clones only, not all of them. That table is the source of V, J and clone size, and D and trimming were worked out from the DNA. The sample has about 120,000 clones, around 80% seen once. Germline V lookup: CDR1 SEHNR, CDR2 FQNEAQ (reference sequence). Trimming stripped 0 bases from V and 7 bases from J, with 7 bases between. The CDR3 is 12 residues long.

The sequenced material came from peripheral blood. The receptor's source is a man in his sixties or seventies with acute or convalescent COVID-19. The chain is built from TRBV7-9 and TRBJ2-7, with TRBD2 as a possible D gene (5 bases). The CDR3 loop reads CASSLAGDEQYF. Written as DNA, the CDR3 is TGTGCCAGCAGCTTAGCCGGGGATGAGCAGTACTTC.